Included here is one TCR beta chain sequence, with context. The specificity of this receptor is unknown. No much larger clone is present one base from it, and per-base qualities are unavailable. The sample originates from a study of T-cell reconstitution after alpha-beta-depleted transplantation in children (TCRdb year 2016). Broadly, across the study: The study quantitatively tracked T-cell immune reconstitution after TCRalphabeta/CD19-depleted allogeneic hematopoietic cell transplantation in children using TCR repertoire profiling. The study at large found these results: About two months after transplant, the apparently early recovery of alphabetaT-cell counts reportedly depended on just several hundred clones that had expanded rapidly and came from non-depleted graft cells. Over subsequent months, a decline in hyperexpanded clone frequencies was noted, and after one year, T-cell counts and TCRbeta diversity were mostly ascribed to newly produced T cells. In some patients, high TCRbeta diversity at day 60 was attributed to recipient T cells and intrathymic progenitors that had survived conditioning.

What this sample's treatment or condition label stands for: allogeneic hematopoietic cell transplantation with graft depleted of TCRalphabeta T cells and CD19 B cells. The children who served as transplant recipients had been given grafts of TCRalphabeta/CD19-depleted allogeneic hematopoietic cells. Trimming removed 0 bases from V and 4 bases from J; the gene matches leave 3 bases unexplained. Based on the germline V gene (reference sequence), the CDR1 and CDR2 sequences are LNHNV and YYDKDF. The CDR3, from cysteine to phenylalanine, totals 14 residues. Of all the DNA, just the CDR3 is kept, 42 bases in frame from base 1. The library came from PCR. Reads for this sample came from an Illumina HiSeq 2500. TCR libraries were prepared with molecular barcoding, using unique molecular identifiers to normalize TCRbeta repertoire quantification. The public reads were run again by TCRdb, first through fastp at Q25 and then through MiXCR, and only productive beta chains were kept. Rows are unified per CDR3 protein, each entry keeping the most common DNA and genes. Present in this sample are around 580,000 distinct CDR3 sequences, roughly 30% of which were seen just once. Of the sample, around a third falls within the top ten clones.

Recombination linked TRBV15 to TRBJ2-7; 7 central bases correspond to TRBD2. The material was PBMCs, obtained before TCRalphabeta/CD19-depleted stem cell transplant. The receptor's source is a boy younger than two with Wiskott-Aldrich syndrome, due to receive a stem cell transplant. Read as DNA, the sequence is TGTGCCACCAGCAGAGATGTTAGCGGGTACGAGCAGTACTTC. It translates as CATSRDVSGYEQYF.